Listed here is a single TCR beta chain. No antigen is known for it. The data were obtained in a study of graft-versus-host responses after intestinal transplantation. Study context: As for transplant type, recipients had multivisceral, liver-intestinal, or isolated intestinal grafts. All of the recipients had induction that used anti-thymocyte globulin, then tacrolimus and steroids for approximately 3 years.

Study-wide findings and caveats: Early post-transplant HvG declines were associated with peak circulating GvH clone levels. Elevated graft-versus-host to host-versus-graft clonal ratios in allografts were recorded for patients with graft-donor T cell macrochimerism.

TCRdb keeps only in-frame clones here, not all; method: immunoSEQ multiplex PCR. The sample lists around 54,000 clones; 91% were seen once. V shed 0 bases, J shed 4 bases, and the junction held 2 bases outside the gene matches. There are 14 residues in the CDR3. CDR1 is LNHDA and CDR2 is SQIVND in the germline V gene (reference sequence). The gene calls are TRBV19 and TRBJ1-2; 7 positions agree with TRBD1. The receptor comes from a human patient who received an intestinal transplant, so some T cells may come from the graft donor. Source: PBMCs, taken approximately 660 days after intestinal transplant. In DNA, the CDR3 is TGTGCCAGTAGTATAGAGGGACAGCTCTATGGCTACACCTTC. This gives the protein CASSIEGQLYGYTF.